This T cell receptor (beta chain) was found in a study of OX40 agonist ivuxolimab in advanced cancers. The investigators sampled blood at baseline, at cycle 4 day 1, and at cycle 7 day 1. The CDR3 is made up of 14 amino acids. Germline V gene data show CDR1 as SGHRS and CDR2 as YFSETQ. Trimming took off 1 base at V and 1 base at J, with 8 bases between the two ends. The data were produced by immunoSEQ multiplex PCR, yet TCRdb's version contains in-frame clones alone and is incomplete. Among about 73,000 clones listed, about 93% were seen once. This clone was counted a few times. This rearrangement joins TRBV5-1 to TRBJ2-5; D gene unclear. This receptor was obtained from an adult with an advanced solid tumor such as melanoma, head and neck, liver or kidney cancer. This specimen consisted of CD4+ or CD8+ T cells sorted from blood, obtained in a trial of the OX40 agonist ivuxolimab. In DNA form, the CDR3 reads TGCGCCAGCAGCTTGAGACCGCCCCAAGAGACCCAGTACTTC. Protein: CASSLRPPQETQYF.